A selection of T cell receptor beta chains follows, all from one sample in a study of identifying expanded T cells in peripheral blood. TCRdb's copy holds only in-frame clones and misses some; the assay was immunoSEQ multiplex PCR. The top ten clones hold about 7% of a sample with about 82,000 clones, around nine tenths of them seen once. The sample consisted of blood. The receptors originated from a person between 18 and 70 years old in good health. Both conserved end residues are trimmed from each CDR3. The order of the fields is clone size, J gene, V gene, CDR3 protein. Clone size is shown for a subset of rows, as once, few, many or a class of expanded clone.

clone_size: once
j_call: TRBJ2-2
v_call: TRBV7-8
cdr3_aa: ASSRDRINTGELF

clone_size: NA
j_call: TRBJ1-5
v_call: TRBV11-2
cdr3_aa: ASSLAGLNQPQH

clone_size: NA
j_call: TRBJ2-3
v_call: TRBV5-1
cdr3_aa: ASSFMGTGTDTQY

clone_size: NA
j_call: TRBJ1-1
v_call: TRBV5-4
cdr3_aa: AAPQGRV

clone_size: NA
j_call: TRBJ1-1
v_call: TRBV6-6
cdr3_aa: ASSYLPTVNTEAF

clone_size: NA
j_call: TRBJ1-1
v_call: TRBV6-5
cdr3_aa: ASSGQMNTEAF

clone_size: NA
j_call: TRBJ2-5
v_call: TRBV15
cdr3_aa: ATSRGSGGAQETQY

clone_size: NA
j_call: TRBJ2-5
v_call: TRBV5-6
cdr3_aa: ASSLLGNGWETQY

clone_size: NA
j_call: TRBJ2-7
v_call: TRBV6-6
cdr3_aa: ASSYEAVTYEQY

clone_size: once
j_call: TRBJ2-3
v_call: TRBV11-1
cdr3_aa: ASSLGTAGAVTDTQY

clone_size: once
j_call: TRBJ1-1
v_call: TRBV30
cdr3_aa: AWAGVTEAF

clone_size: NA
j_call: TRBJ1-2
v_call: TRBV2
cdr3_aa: ASSGVGVKEFGYT

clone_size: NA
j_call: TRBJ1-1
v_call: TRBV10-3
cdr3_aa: AISFTTDHTEAF

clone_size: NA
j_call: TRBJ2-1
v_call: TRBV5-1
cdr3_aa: ASSLDTVGAGNEQF

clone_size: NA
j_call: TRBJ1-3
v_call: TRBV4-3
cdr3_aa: ASSQDLTGRGTGNTIY

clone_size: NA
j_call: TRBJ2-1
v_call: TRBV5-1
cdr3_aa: ASSLATDSVDSYNEQF

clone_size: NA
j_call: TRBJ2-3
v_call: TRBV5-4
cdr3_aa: ASSPRASGADTQY

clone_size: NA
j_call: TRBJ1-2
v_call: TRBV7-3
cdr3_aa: ASSLAGGVGYT

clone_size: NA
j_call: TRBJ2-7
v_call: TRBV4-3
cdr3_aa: ASSQGRDARYEQY

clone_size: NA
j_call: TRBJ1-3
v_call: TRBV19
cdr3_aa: ATGRPSGNTIY

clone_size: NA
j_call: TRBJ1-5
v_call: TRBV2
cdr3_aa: ASSAMGGRNQPQH

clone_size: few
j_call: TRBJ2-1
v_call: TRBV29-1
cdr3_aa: SVSRANEQF

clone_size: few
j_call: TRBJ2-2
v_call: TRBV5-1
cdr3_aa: ASSLDGPGELF

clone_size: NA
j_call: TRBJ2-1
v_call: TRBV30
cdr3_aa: AWSSWAGGGSYNEQF

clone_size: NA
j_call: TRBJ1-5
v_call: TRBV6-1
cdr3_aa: ASNGQGAWQPQH

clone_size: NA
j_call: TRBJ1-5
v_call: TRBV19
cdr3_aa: ASTTGGQPQH

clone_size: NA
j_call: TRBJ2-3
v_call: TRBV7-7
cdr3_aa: ASSRGPSSDTQY

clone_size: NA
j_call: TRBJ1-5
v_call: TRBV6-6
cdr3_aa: ASSYRIEGMGQPQH

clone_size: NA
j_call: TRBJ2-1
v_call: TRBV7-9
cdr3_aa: ASSQSGQGVFNEQF

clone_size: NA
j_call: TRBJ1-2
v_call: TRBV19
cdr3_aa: ASSTGQGPYGYT

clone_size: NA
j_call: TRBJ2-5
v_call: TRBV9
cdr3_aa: ASSVGSGERGETQY

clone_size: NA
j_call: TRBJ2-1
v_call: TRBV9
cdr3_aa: ASSPKGAGQIEYNEQF

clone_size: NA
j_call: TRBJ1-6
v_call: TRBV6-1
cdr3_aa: ASRAGTNSPLH

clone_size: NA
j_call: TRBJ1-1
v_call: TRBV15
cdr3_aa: ATSRPSPNTEAF

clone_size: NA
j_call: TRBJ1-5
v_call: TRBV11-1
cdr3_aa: ASSLGTGEFNQPQH

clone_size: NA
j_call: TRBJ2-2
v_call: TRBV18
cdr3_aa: ASSPGEVANTGELF

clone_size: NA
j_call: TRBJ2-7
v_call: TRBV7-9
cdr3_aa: ASSLYAEYEQY

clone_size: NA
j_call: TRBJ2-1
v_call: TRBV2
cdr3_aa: AIPGRGGYEQF

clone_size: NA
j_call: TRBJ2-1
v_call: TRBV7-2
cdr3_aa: ASSLTWRLAGGPYNEQF

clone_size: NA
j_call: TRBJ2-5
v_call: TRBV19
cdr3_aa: ASSRGSLAWTQETQY

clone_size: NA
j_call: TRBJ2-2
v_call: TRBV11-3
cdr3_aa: ASSPVGGISNTGELF

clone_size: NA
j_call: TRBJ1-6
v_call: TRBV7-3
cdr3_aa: ASSLTGSGSPLH

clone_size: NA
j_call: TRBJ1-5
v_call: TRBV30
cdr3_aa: AWSDGRGNQPQH

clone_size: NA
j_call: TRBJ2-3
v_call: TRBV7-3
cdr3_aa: ASSLTWGLAGSDTQY

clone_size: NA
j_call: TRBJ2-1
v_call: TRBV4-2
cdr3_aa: ASSHEGLAGYNEQF

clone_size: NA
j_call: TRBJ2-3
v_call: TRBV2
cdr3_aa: ASTARLSTDTQY

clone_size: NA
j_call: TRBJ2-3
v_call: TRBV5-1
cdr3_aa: ASRKREISTDTQY

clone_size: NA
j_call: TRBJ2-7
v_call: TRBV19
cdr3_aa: ATTPGQGFSYEQY

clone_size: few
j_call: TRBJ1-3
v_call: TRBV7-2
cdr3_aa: ASSSYGQGNTIY

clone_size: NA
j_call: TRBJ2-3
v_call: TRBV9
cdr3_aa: ASSPQRPSTDTQY

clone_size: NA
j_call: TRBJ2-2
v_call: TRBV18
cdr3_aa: ASSPRGGANTGELF

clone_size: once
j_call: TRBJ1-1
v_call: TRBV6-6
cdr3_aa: ASRDRQGNTEAF

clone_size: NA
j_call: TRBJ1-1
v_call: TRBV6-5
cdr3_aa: ASSYMRTNIEAF

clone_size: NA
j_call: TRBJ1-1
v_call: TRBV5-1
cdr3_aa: ASSATGDTEAF

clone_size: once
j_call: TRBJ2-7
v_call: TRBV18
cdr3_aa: ASSPRAGQVTYEQY

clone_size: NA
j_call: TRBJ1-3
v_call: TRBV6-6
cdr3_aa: ASSQRISGNTIY

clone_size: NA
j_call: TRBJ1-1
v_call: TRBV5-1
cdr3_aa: ASSSETTEAF

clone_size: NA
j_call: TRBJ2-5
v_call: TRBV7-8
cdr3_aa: ASSLEGNKETQY

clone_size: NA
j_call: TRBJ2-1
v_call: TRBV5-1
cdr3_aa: ASSRPGGAYNEQF